The 18 T cell receptor beta chains below were found in one sample sequenced in a study of T cell changes during pregnancy in multiple sclerosis. Using immunoSEQ multiplex PCR, the repertoire was profiled, and TCRdb retains in-frame clones only, with some absent. The sample gives tens of thousands of clones, 85% to 90% of which show up once; 0.45% to 0.65% is in the top ten. The starting material was CD4+ T cells from peripheral blood mononuclear cells, obtained in the first trimester of pregnancy. These TCRs come from a female donor with multiple sclerosis, enrolled in a pregnancy study.

Only a few counts were recorded for this clone. The chain uses TRBV2 and TRBJ1-5; D is possibly TRBD1 (5 bases). Germline V lookup: CDR1 SNHLY, CDR2 FYNNEI. The CDR3 extends over 15 amino acids. V lost 5 bases to trimming and J lost 6 bases, with 17 bases between them. The CDR3 nucleotides are TGTGCCAGCAGTCCAGGGTTTGTTTCTGGTCAGCCCCAGCATTTT. Translated: CASSPGFVSGQPQHF.

The chain carries TRBV19 and TRBJ1-3; perhaps TRBD1 as D (5 bases). In germline, CDR1 is LNHDA, CDR2 SQIVND (reference sequence). The V end was cut by 7 bases, the J end by 0 bases, with 13 bases between. The CDR3 has 15 amino acids. CDR3 DNA sequence: TGTGCCAGTACGCGGGGGGTGTACTCTGGAAACACCATATATTTT. It is translated as CASTRGVYSGNTIYF.

The V gene is TRBV2, the J gene TRBJ1-4, with 7 nucleotides matching TRBD1. Germline V gene data show CDR1 as SNHLY and CDR2 as FYNNEI. The V gene end was trimmed by 6 bases and the J gene end by 3 bases; junction bases not matched to a gene: 4. This CDR3 comprises 14 residues. In nucleotides, the CDR3 is TGTGCCAGCAGCCCCGACAGGGCTAATGAAAAACTGTTTTTT. This codes for CASSPDRANEKLFF.

The DNA of the CDR3 is TGTGCCAGCAGCCCGACTGGAGAGGTCGGCGAGCAGTACTTC. It specifies CASSPTGEVGEQYF. The rearrangement uses TRBV7-9 and TRBJ2-7; D gene ambiguous. V lost 5 bases to trimming and J lost 6 bases, with 17 bases between them. CDR1 and CDR2 (germline): SEHNR, FQNEAQ (reference sequence). CDR3 length: 14 residues.

The chain uses TRBV5-6 and TRBJ1-2, with D possibly TRBD1 on 5 matching bases. The CDR3 is 16 amino acids. Germline V gene data show CDR1 as SGHDT and CDR2 as YYEEEE. The germline V and J ends were trimmed by 4 bases and 1 base, with 17 bases remaining between them. The CDR3 DNA sequence: TGTGCCAGCAGCCAAATAAACGACAGACTTAACTATGGCTACACCTTC. It specifies CASSQINDRLNYGYTF.

This chain uses TRBV7-2 with TRBJ2-3; TRBD1 matches 8 bases. The germline V gene has CDR1 SGHTA and CDR2 FQGNSA. The CDR3 consists of 16 residues. V was clipped by 0 bases and J by 0 bases; unmatched bases: 2. The chain's CDR3 is CASSLARQGSTDTQYF. The CDR3 DNA reads TGTGCCAGCAGCTTAGCGCGACAGGGGAGCACAGATACGCAGTATTTT.

This clone was seen a few times. The chain's CDR3 is CASSQRDEQYF. CDR3 nucleotide sequence: TGCGCCAGCTCCCAGCGGGACGAGCAGTACTTC. The V gene is TRBV10-2, the J gene TRBJ2-7; the D gene is possibly TRBD2 (6 bases). The CDR3 has 11 amino acids. Deletions cut 8 bases from V and 5 bases from J, with 10 bases between. CDR1 and CDR2 (germline): WSHSY, SAAADI.

V and J are TRBV5-4 and TRBJ1-2; the match to TRBD1 covers 7 bases. V dropped 4 bases and J dropped 4; count of bases not matched to a gene: 13. Germline loops: CDR1 SGHNT, CDR2 YYREEE (reference sequence). This CDR3 has 16 amino acids. The CDR3 DNA sequence: TGTGCCAGCAGCCCGAGGGGGCCAGGGGCTTTCTATGGCTACACCTTC. Translation: CASSPRGPGAFYGYTF.

This clone was seen once. The V gene is TRBV10-3, the J gene TRBJ2-7; a weak D match, TRBD2 (6 bases). V was pared by 0 bases and J by 3 bases, with 12 bases between. This CDR3 is built from 15 residues. The germline V gene has CDR1 ENHRY and CDR2 SYGVKD. As DNA, the CDR3 is TGTGCCATCAGTGAGTCCGGTATTAGCGGCTACGAGCAGTACTTC. As protein: CAISESGISGYEQYF.

The chain is built from TRBV18 and TRBJ2-7; a weak D match, TRBD2 (5 bases). The ends were cut back, 4 bases at V and 2 bases at J, with 9 bases in the middle. This CDR3 is 13 amino acids long. Germline V CDR1 and CDR2: KGHSH, LQKENI. CDR3 nucleotides: TGTGCCAGCTCACGAACGGGGACCTACGAGCAGTACTTC. Translating gives CASSRTGTYEQYF.

The chain has TRBV2 and TRBJ2-6; D possibly corresponds to TRBD1 (5 bases). Germline V gene data show CDR1 as SNHLY and CDR2 as FYNNEI. V lost 8 bases to trimming and J lost 0 bases, with 5 bases between them. CDR3 length equals 13 residues. CDR3 sequence: CASGASGANVLTF. CDR3 nucleotides: TGTGCCAGCGGGGCCTCTGGGGCCAACGTCCTGACTTTC.

The chain is built from TRBV10-3 and TRBJ2-2; TRBD1 is a possible D gene (6 bases). CDR3 size: 15 residues. V lost 0 bases to trimming and J lost 4 bases, with 9 bases between them. Per the germline V gene, CDR1 is ENHRY and CDR2 is SYGVKD. The chain's CDR3 is CAISESPRGTGELFF. The DNA for the CDR3 is TGTGCCATCAGTGAGTCTCCCAGGGGCACCGGGGAGCTGTTTTTT.

The chain recombines TRBV30 with TRBJ2-3; TRBD2 agrees at 11 bases. This CDR3 comprises 17 residues. The germline gives CDR1 GTSNPN, CDR2 SVGIG (reference sequence). V was pared by 2 bases and J by 1 base, with 8 bases of the junction left unmatched. Written as DNA, the CDR3 is TGTGCCTGGAGTAGGCTAGCGGGGGGTTGGGGCACAGATACGCAGTATTTT. This codes for CAWSRLAGGWGTDTQYF.

This clone appeared once. This sequence joins TRBV4-1 and TRBJ2-4; the match to TRBD2 covers 9 bases. Germline V CDR1 and CDR2: MGHRA, YSYEKL. V was clipped by 1 base and J by 8 bases; unmatched bases: 9. CDR3 length: 16 amino acids. The CDR3, as DNA: TGCGCCAGCAGCCAAGTTCAAGCGGGAGGTTCGTACATTCAGTACTTC. This gives the protein CASSQVQAGGSYIQYF.

The chain carries TRBV9 and TRBJ2-3, with TRBD2 as a possible D gene (7 bases). The germline V and J ends were trimmed by 2 bases and 4 bases, with 20 bases remaining between them. This CDR3 spans 17 amino acids. The germline V gene encodes CDR1 SGDLS and CDR2 YYNGEE. CDR3 bases: TGTGCCAGCAGCGTTTCCCAGGGGCTGGGGAGGGCAGATACGCAGTATTTT. As protein: CASSVSQGLGRADTQYF.

V usage is TRBV5-1 and J usage is TRBJ1-1; 7 nucleotides line up with TRBD1. The CDR3 contains 16 residues. The J segment lost 2 bases and the V segment lost 4 bases, leaving 11 bases of the junction unmatched. Germline-derived CDR1 and CDR2 are SGHRS and YFSETQ. The chain's CDR3 is CASSPKIQGQNTEAFF. The CDR3 nucleotides read TGCGCCAGCAGCCCAAAAATACAGGGGCAAAACACTGAAGCTTTCTTT.

A remark on this clone: The sample holds other DNA sequences that translate to the same CDR3. This chain links TRBV5-1 with TRBJ1-6, with 10 bases matching TRBD1. The germline CDR1 and CDR2 sequences are SGHRS and YFSETQ. The CDR3 runs 15 residues. The V gene end was trimmed by 9 bases and the J gene end by 9 bases; junction bases not matched to a gene: 12. CDR3 nucleotides: TGCGCCAACGGAAAGCCGGGACAGGGGCGTTCACCCCTCCACTTT. It is translated as CANGKPGQGRSPLHF. Full variable domain (missing parts from reference TRBV5-1 and TRBJ1-6): KAGVTQTPRYLIKTRGQQVTLSCSPISGHRSVSWYQQTPGQGLQFLFEYFSETQRNKGNFPGRFSGRQFSNSRSEMNVSTLELGDSALYLCANGKPGQGRSPLHFGNGTRLTVT.

This chain links TRBV29-1 with TRBJ1-2; 9 bases fit TRBD1. V lost 4 bases and J lost 4; bases outside the gene matches: 4. Germline lookup yields CDR1 SQVTM and CDR2 ANQGSEA. CDR3 length: 13 residues. The CDR3, as DNA: TGCAGCGTTGGACAGGGGGGGGCCTATGGCTACACCTTC. It specifies CSVGQGGAYGYTF.